This record concerns one T cell receptor (beta chain) sequence. This specimen comes from a study of T cell changes during pregnancy in multiple sclerosis. Only in-frame clones appear in the TCRdb table, and some are missing; sequencing was by immunoSEQ multiplex PCR. There are about 75,000 clones in the sample; roughly 90% occur only once, and 0.7% to 0.9% lies in the top ten. V lost 6 bases and J lost 3; bases outside the gene matches: 12. This CDR3 comprises 19 residues. In germline, CDR1 is MRHNA, CDR2 SNTAGT. Source: peripheral blood, taken in the first trimester of pregnancy. The source of this sequence is a female donor in good health, enrolled as a control in a pregnancy study. This chain links TRBV6-4 with TRBJ2-3, with 16 bases identical to TRBD2. CDR3 protein: CASSPGTSGRAAVTDTQYF. The CDR3 nucleotides are TGTGCCAGCAGCCCCGGGACTAGCGGGAGGGCCGCTGTGACAGATACGCAGTATTTT.